This T cell receptor beta chain was recorded in a study of T cell responses to AZD1222 COVID-19 vaccine. Study conclusions and caveats: Seropositivity was recorded at baseline in only a handful of AZD1222 recipients. Close to half of all spike-specific TCRs reportedly target regions of the variants that are unmutated.

Sequencing used immunoSEQ multiplex PCR; TCRdb keeps in-frame clones, though not all of them. Among over 150,000 clones listed, 85% to 95% were seen once. This CDR3 has 11 amino acids. Trimming cost V 8 bases and J 7 bases, with 11 bases left between them. Germline CDR1 and CDR2: LNHDA and SQIVND (reference sequence). Regarding this clone: Antigen unknown.

The source material was peripheral blood, sampled on day 0 of AZD1222 vaccination. The sequence was obtained from an adult in good health. The chain uses TRBV19 and TRBJ1-1; weak D call: TRBD1 (5 bases). The CDR3 DNA sequence: TGTGCCAGTGAGGGACGGAGTGAAGCTTTCTTT. Its translation: CASEGRSEAFF.